This T cell receptor beta chain was sequenced in a study of blood T cell repertoires in COVID-19. For the study at large: Specimens from acute and convalescent COVID-19 originated in the United States, Italy and Spain. In each case, the material was cDNA or gDNA derived from T cells, B-cell-depleted T cells, or PBMCs.

In the source study's methods: Reference gene primer amplification gave estimated nucleated cell counts. Libraries were prepared by immunoSEQ multiplex PCR; TCRdb keeps only in-frame clonotypes and omits some of them. V, J and clone size are those of that table, while D and trimming were read from the DNA. Of under 300,000 clones listed, approximately 86% were seen once; the top ten hold roughly 4.6%. This CDR3 spans 15 amino acids. Trimming removed 1 base at V and 1 base at J, with 9 bases between. Looked up from germline, CDR1 is SGHRS and CDR2 is YFSETQ. This receptor was taken from a woman at least 80 years old with active or convalescent COVID-19. The chain is built from TRBV5-1 and TRBJ2-1; D might be TRBD2 (6 bases). Sequenced material: peripheral blood. The CDR3 loop reads CASSLIGGSYNEQFF. The CDR3 nucleotides read TGCGCCAGCAGCTTGATCGGGGGTTCCTACAATGAGCAGTTCTTC.